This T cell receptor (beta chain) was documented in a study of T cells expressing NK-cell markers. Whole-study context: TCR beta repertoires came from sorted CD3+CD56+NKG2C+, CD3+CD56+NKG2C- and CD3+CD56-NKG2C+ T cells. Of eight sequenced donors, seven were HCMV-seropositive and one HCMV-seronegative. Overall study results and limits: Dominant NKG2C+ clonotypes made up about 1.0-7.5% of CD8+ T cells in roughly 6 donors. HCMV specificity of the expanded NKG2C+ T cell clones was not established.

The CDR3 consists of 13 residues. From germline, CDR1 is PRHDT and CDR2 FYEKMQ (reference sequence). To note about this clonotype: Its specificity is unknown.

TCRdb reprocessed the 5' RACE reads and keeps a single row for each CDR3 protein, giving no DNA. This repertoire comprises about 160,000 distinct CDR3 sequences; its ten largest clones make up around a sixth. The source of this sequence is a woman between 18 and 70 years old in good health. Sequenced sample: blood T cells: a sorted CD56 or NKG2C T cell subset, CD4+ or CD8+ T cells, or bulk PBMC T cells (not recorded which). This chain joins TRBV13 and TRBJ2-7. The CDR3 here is CASSPRLASEQYF.